This T cell receptor (beta chain) was retrieved from a study of cytomegalovirus exposure and HLA in healthy donors. On this clone: Its antigen is unknown.

This CDR3 comprises 15 residues. V gave up 0 bases and J gave up 0 bases; unmatched junction bases: 1. CDR1 is SGDLS, CDR2 YYNGEE, per germline. This PCR relied on a set of 60 Vbeta primers and 13 Jbeta primers. Clones were read by immunoSEQ multiplex PCR, and TCRdb kept only the in-frame ones, dropping some. The sample comprises fewer than 200,000 clones, 70% to 90% of which are singletons, and about 1.9% rests with the top ten. Study-wide results and caveats: Sequencing likely generated an artifact that appeared as a cluster of highly shared sequence variants. In a later analysis, TCR beta V- and J-gene trimming showed a link to a missense DCLRE1C variant.

The chain is built from TRBV9 and TRBJ2-7; 9 nucleotides line up with TRBD2. This sequence was found in a woman between 18 and 29 years old in good health and CMV-seronegative. The sequenced sample consisted of PBMCs. The CDR3 coding sequence is TGTGCCAGCAGCGTAGGGACTAGCGTCTCCTACGAGCAGTACTTC. Amino acids: CASSVGTSVSYEQYF.